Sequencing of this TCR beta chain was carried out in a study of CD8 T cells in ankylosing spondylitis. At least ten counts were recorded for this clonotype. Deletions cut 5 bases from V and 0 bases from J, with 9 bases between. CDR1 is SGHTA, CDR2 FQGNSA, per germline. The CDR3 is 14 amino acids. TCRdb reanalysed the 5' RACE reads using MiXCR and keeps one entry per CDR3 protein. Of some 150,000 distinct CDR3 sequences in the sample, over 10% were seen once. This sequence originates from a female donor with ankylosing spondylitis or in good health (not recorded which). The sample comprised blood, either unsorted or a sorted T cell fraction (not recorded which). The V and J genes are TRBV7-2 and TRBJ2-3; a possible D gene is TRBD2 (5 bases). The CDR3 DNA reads TGTGCCAGCAGCCAAGACTATAGCACAGATACGCAGTATTTT. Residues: CASSQDYSTDTQYF.